A single sample gave rise to the 22 T cell receptor beta chains below, sequenced in a study of CD8 T cells in Susac syndrome. An amount of RNA that ranged from about 0.45 to 1 ug was reverse transcribed with random hexamers. TCRdb re-called the immunoSEQ multiplex PCR reads through MiXCR, storing one row per CDR3 protein. The data hold 120,000 or so distinct CDR3 sequences, with about 95% observed a single time. Sequenced material: CD8+ T cells from PBMCs. The receptors shown here come from a human donor with Susac syndrome.

This chain uses TRBV25-1 with TRBJ1-5; D is ambiguous. CDR1 MGHDK and CDR2 SYGVNS come from the germline V gene. The CDR3 runs 13 residues. Trimming removed 6 bases from V and 4 bases from J, with 10 bases in between. CDR3 region: CASRGSGNQPQHF. The CDR3 coding sequence is TGTGCCAGCAGGGGTTCGGGGAATCAGCCCCAGCATTTT.

The chain links TRBV3-1 to TRBJ1-1; 10 positions match TRBD1. Trimming took 1 base from V and 4 from J; bases not matched to a gene: 6. The germline V gene has CDR1 LGHDT and CDR2 YNNKEL (reference sequence). This CDR3 is built from 16 residues. The CDR3 DNA sequence: TGTGCCAGCAGCCAAGGCTTTGGACAGGGGGGCACTGAAGCTTTCTTT. As protein: CASSQGFGQGGTEAFF. Supplemented by reference TRBV3-1 and TRBJ1-1, the full variable domain reads DTAVSQTPKYLVTQMGNDKSIKCEQNLGHDTMYWYKQDSKKFLKIMFSYNNKELIINETVPNRFSPKSPDKAHLNLHINSLELGDSAVYFCASSQGFGQGGTEAFFGQGTRLTVV.

The chain combines TRBV7-9 with TRBJ2-2; D unclear. The V gene lost 1 base and the J gene lost 0 bases, with 15 bases spanning the gap. Germline CDR1 is SEHNR and CDR2 is FQNEAQ (reference sequence). The length of the CDR3 is 18 residues. CDR3 loop: CASSLGGRPSANTGELFF. The CDR3, as DNA: TGTGCCAGCAGCTTAGGAGGACGGCCGAGCGCGAACACCGGGGAGCTGTTTTTT.

The chain carries TRBV7-3 and TRBJ1-1; TRBD1 agrees at 8 bases. The V and J ends lost 5 bases and 7 bases, in that order; junction bases with no gene match: 12. Germline V lookup: CDR1 SGHTA, CDR2 FQGTGA. This CDR3 contains 15 residues. The CDR3 nucleotides are TGTGCCAGCAGCGCAACAGGGGGGGAACTCAATGAAGCTTTCTTT. This codes for CASSATGGELNEAFF.

The sample holds one count of this clonotype. This chain connects TRBV24-1 to TRBJ1-2; 7 bases are shared with TRBD1. Germline lookup yields CDR1 KGHDR and CDR2 SFDVKD. The CDR3 sequence is 13 residues long. Losses at the gene ends were 4 bases for V and 4 bases for J; bases not matched to a gene: 2. The CDR3: CATSDWTGYGYTF. In DNA form, the CDR3 reads TGTGCCACCAGTGACTGGACAGGCTATGGCTACACCTTC.

V gene TRBV2 combines with J gene TRBJ1-2; D gene unclear. The V end lost 8 bases, the J end lost 3 bases, and 7 bases lay between the germline ends. Per the germline V gene, CDR1 is SNHLY and CDR2 is FYNNEI. The CDR3 contains 11 residues. CDR3 in amino acids: CASSDDYGYTF. The CDR3 region has the DNA TGTGCCAGCTCCGACGACTATGGCTACACCTTC.

V usage is TRBV19 and J usage is TRBJ2-5, with TRBD2 matching 7 bases. The germline V gene encodes CDR1 LNHDA and CDR2 SQIVND (reference sequence). This CDR3 has 13 residues. With 5 bases clipped from V and 4 bases from J, the junction kept 4 bases outside the gene matches. DNA for the CDR3: TGTGCCAGTAGTCGCCCGGGGGGAGAGACCCAGTACTTC. This gives the protein CASSRPGGETQYF.

The chain recombines TRBV5-1 with TRBJ2-1; the D is unclear. This CDR3 is built from 14 residues. The germline V gene has CDR1 SGHRS and CDR2 YFSETQ. Trimming stripped 4 bases from V and 5 bases from J, with 13 bases between. The CDR3 DNA reads as TGCGCCAGCAGCGCGGAAGCGTGGGACAATGAGCAGTTCTTC. Translation: CASSAEAWDNEQFF.

The V gene is TRBV27, the J gene TRBJ2-5; the match to TRBD2 covers 8 bases. CDR3 size: 12 residues. The germline V gene has CDR1 MNHEY and CDR2 SMNVEV (reference sequence). J lost 4 bases, V lost 5 bases, and 0 bases had no gene match. CDR3 sequence reads: CASSAGGETQYF. Here the CDR3 DNA reads TGTGCCAGCAGTGCGGGGGGAGAGACCCAGTACTTC.

This chain links TRBV24-1 with TRBJ1-1, with 8 nucleotides matching TRBD1. The trim removed 2 bases at V and 7 bases at J, leaving 5 bases unmatched. Germline CDR1 KGHDR, CDR2 SFDVKD. The CDR3 covers 14 residues. The CDR3 here is CATSDSTGTGEAFF. DNA for the CDR3: TGTGCCACCAGTGATTCCACCGGGACAGGTGAAGCTTTCTTT.

This chain connects TRBV30 to TRBJ2-1, with D perhaps assigned TRBD1 or TRBD2 (6 bases each). Germline CDR1 GTSNPN, CDR2 SVGIG (reference sequence). This CDR3 has 15 amino acids. The V end was cut by 5 bases, the J end by 5 bases, with 19 bases between. DNA for the CDR3: TGTGCCTGGGACGGGGGCTTCTCCGTAAACAATGAGCAGTTCTTC. Its translation is CAWDGGFSVNNEQFF.

The chain carries TRBV5-6 and TRBJ1-2, with D possibly matching TRBD1 (5 bases). This CDR3 has 15 residues. With 2 bases removed from V and 0 bases from J, the gap between germline ends came to 11 bases. Germline loops: CDR1 SGHDT, CDR2 YYEEEE. The CDR3 here is CASSFRDGPNYGYTF. The CDR3 DNA reads as TGTGCCAGCAGCTTCCGGGACGGACCTAACTATGGCTACACCTTC.

V and J are TRBV30 and TRBJ1-3; D remains ambiguous. Germline CDR1 is GTSNPN and CDR2 is SVGIG (reference sequence). The V end lost 1 base, the J end lost 4 bases, and 11 bases lay between the germline ends. The CDR3 loop spans 14 amino acids. This CDR3 reads CAWSGGVEGNTIYF. The DNA for the CDR3 is TGTGCCTGGAGTGGGGGAGTTGAAGGAAACACCATATATTTT.

The chain combines TRBV9 with TRBJ1-4; D not certain. CDR1 SGDLS and CDR2 YYNGEE come from the germline V gene. The CDR3 runs to 18 residues. Between the trimmed V and J ends, which lost 0 bases and 0 bases, there was a span of 15 bases. The CDR3 sequence is CASSVEDKAIATNEKLFF. CDR3 nucleotide sequence: TGTGCCAGCAGCGTAGAAGATAAGGCAATTGCAACTAATGAAAAACTGTTTTTT.

The chain joins TRBV5-1 to TRBJ2-3; no definite D call. From germline, CDR1 is SGHRS and CDR2 YFSETQ. This CDR3 region has 16 residues. The V gene lost 0 bases and the J gene lost 6 bases, with 17 bases spanning the gap. The CDR3 spells CASSLAFGIGQDTQYF. The CDR3 nucleotides are TGCGCCAGCAGCTTGGCCTTTGGCATTGGGCAGGATACGCAGTATTTT.

The chain carries TRBV4-1 and TRBJ2-7, with D perhaps matching TRBD2 (6 bases). The V end lost 1 base, the J end lost 4 bases, and 11 bases lay between the germline ends. The CDR3 length is 14 residues. Looked up from germline, CDR1 is MGHRA and CDR2 is YSYEKL. The CDR3 DNA sequence: TGCGCCAGCAGCCAAGTGAGACTAGAGTACGAGCAGTACTTC. Residues: CASSQVRLEYEQYF.

This chain links TRBV24-1 with TRBJ2-3; no clear D gene. V was trimmed by 3 bases and J by 2 bases, leaving 14 bases between them. The CDR3 contains 16 residues. The germline V gene has CDR1 KGHDR and CDR2 SFDVKD. CDR3 loop: CATSDPATSDTDTQYF. In DNA form, the CDR3 reads TGTGCCACCAGTGATCCCGCCACATCAGACACAGATACGCAGTATTTT.

The rearrangement joins TRBV6-5 to TRBJ1-3, with D unresolved. Per the germline V gene, CDR1 is MNHEY and CDR2 is SVGAGI. The CDR3 covers 14 residues. V lost 2 bases and J 2 bases, leaving 7 bases between the germline ends. The CDR3 DNA reads as TGTGCCAGCAGTTACAGCCAGGCTGGAAACACCATATATTTT. Translated: CASSYSQAGNTIYF.

V is TRBV15 and J is TRBJ2-3; D perhaps matches TRBD2 (5 bases). Germline V gene lookup returns CDR1 LNHNV and CDR2 YYDKDF (reference sequence). There are 14 residues in the CDR3. V was clipped by 3 bases and J by 2 bases, with 9 bases between them. Here the CDR3 reads CATSRRVFTDTQYF. As DNA, the CDR3 is TGTGCCACCAGCAGGAGGGTCTTCACAGATACGCAGTATTTT.

The rearrangement uses TRBV6-5 and TRBJ2-5; the match to TRBD1 covers 8 bases. Germline trimming cut 4 bases from V and 4 bases from J; bases unmatched to any gene: 8. The germline V gene encodes CDR1 MNHEY and CDR2 SVGAGI. The CDR3 extends over 15 amino acids. The CDR3 DNA reads TGTGCCAGCAGTTTCACAGGGGGATCGGGAGAGACCCAGTACTTC. The encoded protein is CASSFTGGSGETQYF.

V is TRBV30 and J is TRBJ1-2, with D unclear. The V end lost 2 bases, the J end lost 4 bases, and 8 bases lay between the germline ends. The CDR3 loop spans 12 amino acids. Germline lookup yields CDR1 GTSNPN and CDR2 SVGIG (reference sequence). CDR3 amino acids: CAWSPSGYGYTF. CDR3 nucleotides: TGTGCCTGGAGTCCTTCGGGCTATGGCTACACCTTC.

The CDR3 spells CASSQGSSYEQYF. For the CDR3, the DNA is TGTGCCAGCAGCCAAGGTTCGTCCTACGAGCAGTACTTC. The rearrangement links TRBV3-1 to TRBJ2-7; D unresolved. The CDR3 runs 13 residues. Germline assignment: CDR1 LGHDT and CDR2 YNNKEL (reference sequence). V lost 1 base to trimming and J lost 1 base, with 5 bases between them.